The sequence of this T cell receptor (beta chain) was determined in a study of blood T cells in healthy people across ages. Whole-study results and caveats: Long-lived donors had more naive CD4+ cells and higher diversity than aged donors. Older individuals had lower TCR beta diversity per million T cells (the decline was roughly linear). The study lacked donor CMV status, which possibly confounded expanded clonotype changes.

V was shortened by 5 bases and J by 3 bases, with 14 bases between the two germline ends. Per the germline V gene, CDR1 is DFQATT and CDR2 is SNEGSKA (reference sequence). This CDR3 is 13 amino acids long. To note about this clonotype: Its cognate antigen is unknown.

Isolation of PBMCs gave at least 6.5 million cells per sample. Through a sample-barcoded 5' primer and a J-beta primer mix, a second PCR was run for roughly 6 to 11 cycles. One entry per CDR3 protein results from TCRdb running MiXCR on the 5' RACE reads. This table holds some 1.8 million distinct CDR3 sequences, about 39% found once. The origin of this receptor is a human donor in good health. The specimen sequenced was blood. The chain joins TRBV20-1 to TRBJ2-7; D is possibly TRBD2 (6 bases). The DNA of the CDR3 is TGCAGTGCTTTCGGACTCGGGGGCTACGAGCAGTACTTC. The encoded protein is CSAFGLGGYEQYF.